The clone carrying this TCR beta chain came up a few times. This entry is derived from a study of blood T cell repertoires in COVID-19. Study details: The study drew acute and convalescent COVID-19 samples from the United States, Italy and Spain. In each case, the material was cDNA or gDNA derived from T cells, B-cell-depleted T cells, or PBMCs.

The CDR3 spans 12 residues. Trimming left V 4 bases short and J 10 bases short, with 14 bases between. Germline V gives CDR1 SQVTM, CDR2 ANQGSEA. As handled by the study authors: Nucleated cell counts were estimated from reference gene primer amplification. Data came from immunoSEQ multiplex PCR; TCRdb stores just in-frame clones and leaves some out. The V and J calls and clone size are taken from that table; D and trimming were inferred from the DNA. The sample yields 270,000 or so clones, around 86% seen once. This receptor was taken from a human donor in a cohort sampled during active COVID-19. What was sequenced was peripheral blood. The chain links TRBV29-1 to TRBJ2-4, with D perhaps TRBD1 (6 bases). The CDR3 loop is CSVGQDKYIQYF. The CDR3 DNA follows: TGCAGCGTTGGACAGGATAAATATATTCAGTACTTC.